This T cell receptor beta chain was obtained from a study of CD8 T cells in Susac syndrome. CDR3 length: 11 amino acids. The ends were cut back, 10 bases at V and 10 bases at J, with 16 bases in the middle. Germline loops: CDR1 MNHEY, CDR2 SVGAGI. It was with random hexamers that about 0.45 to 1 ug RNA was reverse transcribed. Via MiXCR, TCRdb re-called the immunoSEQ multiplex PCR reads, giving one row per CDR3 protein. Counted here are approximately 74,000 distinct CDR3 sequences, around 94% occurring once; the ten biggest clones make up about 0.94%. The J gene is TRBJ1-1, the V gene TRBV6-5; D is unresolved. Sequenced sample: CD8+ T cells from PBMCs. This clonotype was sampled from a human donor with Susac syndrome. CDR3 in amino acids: CAKSPKDVAFF. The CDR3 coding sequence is TGTGCCAAAAGCCCTAAAGACGTAGCTTTCTTT.